This T cell receptor beta chain was profiled in a study of early T cells in non-severe SARS-CoV-2 infection. Germline V lookup: CDR1 ENHRY, CDR2 SYGVKD. This CDR3 region has 13 residues. Trimming shortened V by 6 bases and J by 2 bases, and 11 bases separated the two germline ends. Unique molecular identifiers were affixed to single, distinct cDNA molecules. TCRdb re-analysed the 5' RACE reads in MiXCR, keeping a single row per CDR3 protein. The profile shows 100,000 to 130,000 distinct CDR3 sequences, about 12% of them singletons. This clonotype came up a few times. This TCR was recovered from an adult who was a healthcare worker with PCR-confirmed SARS-CoV-2 infection or an uninfected control (not recorded which). Sequenced input: whole blood. This chain links TRBV10-3 with TRBJ2-7; the D gene is possibly TRBD2 (5 bases). CDR3 nucleotides: TGTGCCATCAGAGACTGGCGGGCCTACGAGCAGTACTTC. Its translation is CAIRDWRAYEQYF.